A single sample is the source of the 2 T cell receptor beta chains below, sequenced in a study of cytomegalovirus exposure and HLA in healthy donors. The PCR employed 60 Vbeta primers together with 13 Jbeta primers. TCRdb's copy holds only in-frame clones and misses some; the assay was immunoSEQ multiplex PCR. This listing includes around 140,000 clones. Sequencing was performed on PBMCs. The source of these receptors is a woman aged 40-49 years in good health and CMV-seropositive.

The chain uses TRBV7-8 and TRBJ1-3; 9 bases are shared with TRBD1. CDR1 SGHVS and CDR2 FQNEAQ come from the germline V gene. The CDR3 is made up of 18 amino acids. With 2 bases clipped from V and 4 bases from J, the junction kept 12 bases outside the gene matches. The CDR3 DNA reads TGTGCCAGCAGCTTAAACCCGACAGGGGGTACATCGGGAAACACCATATATTTT. Translation: CASSLNPTGGTSGNTIYF.

The V and J genes are TRBV2 and TRBJ2-1; a weak D match, TRBD1 (6 bases). The germline gives CDR1 SNHLY, CDR2 FYNNEI. V was shortened by 0 bases and J by 7 bases, with 16 bases between the two germline ends. The CDR3 spans 16 residues. CDR3 residues: CASSEAFRKQGNEQFF. CDR3 nucleotide sequence: TGTGCCAGCAGTGAAGCGTTCCGAAAACAGGGTAATGAGCAGTTCTTC.